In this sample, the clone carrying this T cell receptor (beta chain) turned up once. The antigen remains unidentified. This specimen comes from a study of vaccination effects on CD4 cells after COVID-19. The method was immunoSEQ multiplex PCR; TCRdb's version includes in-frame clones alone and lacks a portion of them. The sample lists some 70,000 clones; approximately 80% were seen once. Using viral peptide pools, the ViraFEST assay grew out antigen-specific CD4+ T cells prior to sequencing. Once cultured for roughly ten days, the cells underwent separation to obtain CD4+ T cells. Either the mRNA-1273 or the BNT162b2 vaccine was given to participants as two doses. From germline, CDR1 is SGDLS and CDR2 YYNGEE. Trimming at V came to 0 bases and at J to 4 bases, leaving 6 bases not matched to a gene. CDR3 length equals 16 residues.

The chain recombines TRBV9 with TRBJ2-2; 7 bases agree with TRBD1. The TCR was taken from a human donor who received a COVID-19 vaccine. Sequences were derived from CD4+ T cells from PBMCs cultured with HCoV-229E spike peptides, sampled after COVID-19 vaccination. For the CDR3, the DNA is TGTGCCAGCAGCGTAGAAGGGGGCAGAATCACCGGGGAGCTGTTTTTT. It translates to CASSVEGGRITGELFF.